The rows below give T cell receptor beta chains drawn from one sample of a study of T-cell reconstitution after alpha-beta-depleted transplantation in children. From the PCR reads, TCRdb called clonotypes with MiXCR, one entry per CDR3 protein. Here the sample spans roughly 100,000 distinct CDR3 sequences, roughly 8% being singletons. Sequenced here: PBMCs from the stem cell graft donor, sampled from the stem cell graft. The receptors stem from a human donor who donated a stem cell graft to a child with congenital amegakaryocytic thrombocytopenia. CDR3s include the opening cysteine and the closing phenylalanine or tryptophan. The D gene is left open where the match is weak. Clone size, where shown, is once, few, many, or a class for clones that have expanded.

v_gene,d_gene,abundance,j_gene,CDR3nt,CDR3aa
TRBV7-8,TRBD1,many,TRBJ2-7,TGTGCCAGCAGCCGGGACAGGGGGTCAGGAGAGCAGTACTTC,CASSRDRGSGEQYF
TRBV5-1,TRBD2,many,TRBJ2-1,TGCGCCAGCAGCTTGGCGGGGGGGCTTAACAATGAGCAGTTCTTC,CASSLAGGLNNEQFF
TRBV5-6,.,.,TRBJ2-1,TGTGCCAGCAGCCCCCGGGTCCTCTCCTACAATGAGCAGTTCTTC,CASSPRVLSYNEQFF
TRBV10-3,.,.,TRBJ2-7,TGTGCCATCAGTGAGGGCGGAGCGAACGAGCAGTACTTC,CAISEGGANEQYF
TRBV5-5,.,many,TRBJ2-5,TGTGCCAGCAGCTTGTTAGGGTTGGAGACCCAGTACTTC,CASSLLGLETQYF
TRBV3-1,.,many,TRBJ1-1,TGTGCCAGCAGCCACCAAAAAAGACAGAACACTGAAGCTTTCTTT,CASSHQKRQNTEAFF
TRBV6-2/TRBV6-3,TRBD1,many,TRBJ1-6,TGTGCCAGCAGCCTCAATACAGCGGGACAGGGGAATTCACCCCTCCACTTT,CASSLNTAGQGNSPLHF
TRBV20-1,TRBD2,many,TRBJ2-7,TGCAGTGTCCCGGGACTAGCGCAAGAGCAGTACTTC,CSVPGLAQEQYF
TRBV5-1,TRBD2,large,TRBJ2-1,TGCGCCAGCAGTACTAGCGGAGGTTACAATGAGCAGTTCTTC,CASSTSGGYNEQFF
TRBV20-1,.,many,TRBJ1-6,TGCAGTGCTAGAGACGGGACACGCTCCTATAATTCACCCCTCCACTTT,CSARDGTRSYNSPLHF